What follows describes a single T cell receptor beta chain. What it binds is unknown. The record originates from a study of PD-1 blockade in classical Hodgkin lymphoma. Findings and limits, study-wide: Significantly greater TCR diversity emerged by C4D1 in CD4+ cells but not CD8+ cells.

The time point here: cycle 4 day 1 (C4D1), after around six weeks of nivolumab. Autologous stem cell transplantation was followed by relapse in every patient, and brentuximab vedotin exposure varied. The CDR3 runs to 17 residues. Germline V gene lookup returns CDR1 SGHTA and CDR2 FQGTGA. With 0 bases clipped from V and 9 bases from J, the junction kept 10 bases outside the gene matches. Measured with immunoSEQ multiplex PCR; TCRdb has only the in-frame clones, and not every one. The sample has tens of thousands of clones, almost 90% seen once. The source material was peripheral blood mononuclear cells (PBMCs), sampled before the fourth cycle of nivolumab. This TCR came from a human donor with classical Hodgkin lymphoma. The chain couples TRBV7-3 to TRBJ2-3; 12 bases match TRBD2. As DNA, the CDR3 is TGTGCCAGCAGCTTAACGGGCCTAGCGGGAGGGCTACTGACGCAGTATTTT. This sequence encodes CASSLTGLAGGLLTQYF.